Included here is one T cell receptor (beta chain) sequence, with context. What it binds is unknown. The data were obtained in a study of OX40 agonist ivuxolimab in advanced cancers. General study points: Some nonresponders likewise displayed low normalized T-cell clonal expansion.

Libraries were prepared by immunoSEQ multiplex PCR; TCRdb keeps only in-frame clonotypes and omits some of them. Of 84,000 or so clones in the sample, about 80% were seen once. This CDR3 is built from 20 residues. V gave up 4 bases and J gave up 0 bases; unmatched junction bases: 12. Germline V CDR1 and CDR2: KGHSH, LQKENI. This clonotype was sampled from an adult with an advanced solid tumor such as melanoma, head and neck, liver or kidney cancer. This chain uses TRBV18 with TRBJ2-3; TRBD2 agrees at 14 bases. Specimen: CD4+ or CD8+ T cells sorted from blood, collected in a trial of the OX40 agonist ivuxolimab. The CDR3 region is CASSQNLGTSGGSSTDTQYF. In DNA form, the CDR3 reads TGTGCCAGCTCACAGAATCTCGGGACTAGCGGGGGTTCTAGCACAGATACGCAGTATTTT.